The T cell receptor beta chain under discussion was sequenced for a study of blood T cell repertoires in COVID-19. Clones were read by immunoSEQ multiplex PCR, and TCRdb kept only the in-frame ones, dropping some. There are around 300,000 clones in the sample; about 90% occur only once, and roughly 6% lies in the top ten. This clonotype was obtained from a woman aged 50 to 65 with COVID-19, enrolled during active disease. Sequences were obtained from peripheral blood.

For the CDR3, the DNA is TGCAGCGTTGAAGGGACAGTGAACTCCTACAATGAGCAGTTCTTC. Protein sequence: CSVEGTVNSYNEQFF. This sequence joins TRBV29-1 and TRBJ2-1, with a possible D match to TRBD1 (6 bases). Germline values: CDR1 SQVTM, CDR2 ANQGSEA. The CDR3 runs to 15 residues. The V gene lost 1 base and the J gene lost 0 bases, with 10 bases spanning the gap.